What follows is one T cell receptor beta chain and its context. This entry belongs to a study of blood T cell repertoires in COVID-19. Study at large: Samples representing acute and convalescent COVID-19 were sourced from the United States, Italy and Spain.

Clones were read by immunoSEQ multiplex PCR, and TCRdb kept only the in-frame ones, dropping some. The sample lists 150,000 to 200,000 clones; around 84% were seen once. In assigning cohorts, the study relied on participant-reported clinical history. This CDR3 contains 16 residues. Per germline, CDR1 SGHRS and CDR2 YFSETQ. The V and J ends lost 0 bases and 0 bases, in that order; junction bases with no gene match: 1. The source is a man aged 35 to 55 who had recovered from COVID-19. Sequencing used PBMCs or T cells enriched from blood (not recorded which). The chain joins TRBV5-1 to TRBJ2-2; 8 bases line up with TRBD2. The CDR3 DNA follows: TGCGCCAGCAGCTTGGCCGGGGGGGCGAACACCGGGGAGCTGTTTTTT. This encodes CASSLAGGANTGELFF.